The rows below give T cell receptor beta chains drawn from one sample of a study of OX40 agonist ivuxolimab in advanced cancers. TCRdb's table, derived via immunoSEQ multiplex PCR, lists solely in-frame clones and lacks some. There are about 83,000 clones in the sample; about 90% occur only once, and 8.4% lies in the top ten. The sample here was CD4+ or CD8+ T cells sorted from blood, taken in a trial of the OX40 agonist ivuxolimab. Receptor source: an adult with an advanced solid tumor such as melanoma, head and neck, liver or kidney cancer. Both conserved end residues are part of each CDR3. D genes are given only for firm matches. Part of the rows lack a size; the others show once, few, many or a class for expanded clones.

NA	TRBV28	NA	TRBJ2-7	CASSPDSGTYEQYF	TGTGCCAGCAGTCCTGACAGTGGGACCTACGAGCAGTACTTC
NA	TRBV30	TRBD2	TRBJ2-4	CAWSVPASGTKNIQYF	TGTGCCTGGAGTGTCCCGGCTAGCGGGACCAAAAACATTCAGTACTTC
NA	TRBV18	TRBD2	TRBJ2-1	CASSRLAYVEQFF	TGTGCCAGCTCCCGACTAGCGTACGTTGAGCAGTTCTTC
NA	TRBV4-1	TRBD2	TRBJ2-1	CASKLERGGVNEQFF	TGCGCCAGCAAGCTTGAGCGGGGGGGCGTCAATGAGCAGTTCTTC
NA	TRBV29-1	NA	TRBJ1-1	CSVPTGTEAFF	TGCAGCGTCCCAACAGGGACTGAAGCTTTCTTT
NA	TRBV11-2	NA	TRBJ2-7	CASSLMSRSYEQYF	TGTGCCAGCAGCTTAATGTCCAGATCCTACGAGCAGTACTTC
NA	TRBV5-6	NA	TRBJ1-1	CASSPPAGDTEAFF	TGTGCCAGCAGCCCGCCGGCAGGGGACACTGAAGCTTTCTTT
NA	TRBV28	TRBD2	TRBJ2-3	CASSLTLAGDTQYF	TGTGCCAGCAGTTTAACACTAGCGGGGGATACGCAGTATTTT
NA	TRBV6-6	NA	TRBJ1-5	CASRVPLEPQHF	TGTGCCAGCAGGGTCCCCCTCGAGCCCCAGCATTTT
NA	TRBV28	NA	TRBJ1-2	CASSLSGGEPRNGYTF	TGTGCCAGCAGTTTGTCCGGCGGTGAACCCCGGAATGGCTACACCTTC
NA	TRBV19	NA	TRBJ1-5	CASSILSGSNQPQHF	TGTGCCAGTAGTATCCTCTCGGGCAGCAATCAGCCCCAGCATTTT
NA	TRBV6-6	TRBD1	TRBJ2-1	CASSSQVPDRRQFF	TGTGCCAGCAGTTCCCAAGTCCCGGACAGGAGGCAGTTCTTC
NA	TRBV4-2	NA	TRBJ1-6	CASSQDGESSPLHF	TGTGCCAGCAGCCAAGATGGAGAGAGTTCACCCCTCCACTTT
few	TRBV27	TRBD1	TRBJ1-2	CASTLTGGADGYTF	TGTGCCAGCACCCTAACAGGGGGCGCCGATGGCTACACCTTC
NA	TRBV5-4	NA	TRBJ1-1	CASSFRDGEAFF	TGTGCCAGCAGCTTTAGAGACGGTGAAGCTTTCTTT
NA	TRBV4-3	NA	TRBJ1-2	CASSQDSTQGAYGYTF	TGCGCCAGCAGCCAAGACTCTACCCAGGGAGCCTATGGCTACACCTTC
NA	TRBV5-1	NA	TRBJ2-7	CASSQGGWEQYF	TGCGCCAGCAGCCAAGGCGGATGGGAGCAGTACTTC
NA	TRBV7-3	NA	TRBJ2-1	CASSPGVSSYNEQFF	TGTGCCAGCAGCCCAGGGGTATCCTCCTACAATGAGCAGTTCTTC
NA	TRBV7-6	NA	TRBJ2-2	CASSLVWAPNTGELFF	TGTGCCAGCAGCTTAGTATGGGCCCCGAACACCGGGGAGCTGTTTTTT
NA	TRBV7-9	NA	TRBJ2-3	CASSLLSTDTQYF	TGTGCCAGCAGCTTATTAAGCACAGATACGCAGTATTTT
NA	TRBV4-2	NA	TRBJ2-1	CASSQETGGFYNEQFF	TGTGCCAGCAGCCAAGAGACGGGGGGCTTCTACAATGAGCAGTTCTTC
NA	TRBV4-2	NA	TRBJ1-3	CASSQQSGPSSGNTIYF	TGTGCCAGCAGCCAACAATCAGGGCCGAGCTCTGGAAACACCATATATTTT
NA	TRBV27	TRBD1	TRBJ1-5	CASSLDRGQSQPQHF	TGTGCCAGCAGTTTGGACAGGGGGCAAAGTCAGCCCCAGCATTTT
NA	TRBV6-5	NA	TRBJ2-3	CASSYVAGSTDTQYF	TGTGCCAGCAGTTACGTGGCAGGGAGCACAGATACGCAGTATTTT
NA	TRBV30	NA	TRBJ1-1	CAWSHRVLGEAFF	TGTGCCTGGAGTCACAGGGTTCTGGGTGAAGCTTTCTTT
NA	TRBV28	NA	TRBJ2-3	CASSLDWVEGGTDTQYF	TGTGCCAGCAGTTTGGATTGGGTAGAGGGGGGCACAGATACGCAGTATTTT
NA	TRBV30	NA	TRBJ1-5	CAWGDENSNQPQHF	TGTGCCTGGGGGGACGAGAATAGCAATCAGCCCCAGCATTTT
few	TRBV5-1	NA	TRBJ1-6	CASSLERLSSYNSPLHF	TGCGCCAGCAGCTTGGAGAGACTGAGCTCCTATAATTCACCCCTCCACTTT
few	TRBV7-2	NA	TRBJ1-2	CASSPGGLLFTF	TGTGCCAGCAGCCCCGGGGGCCTCCTCTTCACCTTC
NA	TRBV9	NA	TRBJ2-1	CASSYSAGANEQFF	TGTGCCAGCAGCTACTCCGCGGGGGCCAATGAGCAGTTCTTC
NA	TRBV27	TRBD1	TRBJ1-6	CASTSGTGSYSPLHF	TGTGCCAGCACATCCGGGACAGGGAGTTACTCACCCCTCCACTTT
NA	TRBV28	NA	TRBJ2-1	CASSLFAGVVAYNEQFF	TGTGCCAGCAGTTTATTTGCAGGGGTTGTTGCCTACAATGAGCAGTTCTTC
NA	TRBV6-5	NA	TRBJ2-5	CASSYSGGQETQYF	TGTGCCAGCAGTTACTCGGGCGGACAAGAGACCCAGTACTTC
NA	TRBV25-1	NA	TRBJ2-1	CASTGLLLGEQFF	TGTGCCAGCACTGGGCTTCTCTTGGGTGAGCAGTTCTTC
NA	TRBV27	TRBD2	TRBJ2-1	CASSLRTSAYNEQFF	TGTGCCAGCAGTCTCCGGACTAGCGCCTACAATGAGCAGTTCTTC
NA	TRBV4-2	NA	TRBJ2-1	CASTGTEVDEQFF	TGTGCCAGCACCGGGACCGAGGTCGATGAGCAGTTCTTC
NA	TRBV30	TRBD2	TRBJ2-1	CAWSVMGLALYNEQFF	TGTGCCTGGAGTGTAATGGGACTAGCGTTATACAATGAGCAGTTCTTC
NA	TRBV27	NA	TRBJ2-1	CASSPPVSSYNEQFF	TGTGCCAGCAGTCCCCCCGTTAGCTCCTACAATGAGCAGTTCTTC
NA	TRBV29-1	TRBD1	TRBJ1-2	CSVVPQGAYGYTF	TGCAGCGTTGTCCCACAGGGGGCTTACGGCTACACCTTC
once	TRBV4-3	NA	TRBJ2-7	CASSVLLNYEQYF	TGCGCCAGCAGCGTGCTCCTGAACTACGAGCAGTACTTC
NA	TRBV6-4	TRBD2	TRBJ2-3	CDERGGIDTQYF	TGTGACGAGCGGGGGGGCATAGATACGCAGTATTTT
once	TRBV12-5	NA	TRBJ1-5	CANGPNQPQHF	TGTGCTAATGGCCCGAATCAGCCCCAGCATTTT
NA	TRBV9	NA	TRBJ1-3	CASSGGAYGGNTIYF	TGTGCCAGCAGCGGGGGGGCTTACGGCGGAAACACCATATATTTT
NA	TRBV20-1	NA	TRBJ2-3	CSAQTDTQYF	TGCAGTGCTCAGACAGATACGCAGTATTTT
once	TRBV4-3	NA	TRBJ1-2	CASSQGAYNYGYTF	TGCGCCAGCAGCCAAGGGGCATATAACTATGGCTACACCTTC
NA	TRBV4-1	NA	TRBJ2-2	CASSQELAHTGELFF	TGCGCCAGCAGCCAAGAACTAGCTCATACCGGGGAGCTGTTTTTT
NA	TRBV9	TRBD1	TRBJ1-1	CASSMTGGSNTEAFF	TGTGCCAGCAGCATGACAGGGGGCTCGAATACTGAAGCTTTCTTT
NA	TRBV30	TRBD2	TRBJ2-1	CAWSVPGGNEQFF	TGTGCCTGGAGTGTACCGGGGGGCAATGAGCAGTTCTTC
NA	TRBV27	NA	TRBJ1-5	CASSLSQTENQPQHF	TGTGCCAGCAGTTTATCGCAGACAGAAAATCAGCCCCAGCATTTT
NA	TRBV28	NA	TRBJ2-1	CATFGRGFYNEQFF	TGTGCCACTTTCGGAAGGGGGTTCTACAATGAGCAGTTCTTC
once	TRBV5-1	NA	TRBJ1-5	CASSLGGSNQPQHF	TGCGCCAGCAGCTTAGGAGGGAGCAATCAGCCCCAGCATTTT
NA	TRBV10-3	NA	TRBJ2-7	CAISESTPRTVQAPYEQYF	TGTGCCATCAGTGAGTCGACCCCCAGGACAGTCCAGGCTCCCTACGAGCAGTACTTC
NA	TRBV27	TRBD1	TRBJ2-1	CASSRDRGNEQFF	TGTGCCAGCAGCCGGGACAGGGGCAATGAGCAGTTCTTC